This TCR beta chain was identified in a study of T cells in Graves' hyperthyroidism and ophthalmopathy. Study results and caveats: Patients with ophthalmopathy were separated from those with stable hyperthyroidism by a 13 V-J model.

RNA transcripts gave rise to amplified TCR beta CDR3 regions. During a first-round RT-PCR of the TCR CDR3, the HTBI primer set was used. TCRdb re-called the multiplex PCR reads through MiXCR, storing one row per CDR3 protein. In the table there are fewer than 500,000 distinct CDR3 sequences, about 14% of which are singletons. Deletions cut 6 bases from V and 5 bases from J, with 14 bases between. The CDR3 extends over 13 amino acids. From germline, CDR1 is MNHNS and CDR2 SASEGT. This clonotype was counted at least ten times. Its matching antigen is unknown. The diagnoses drew upon clinical symptoms, serum thyroxine and TRAb, thyroid ultrasound and orbital computed tomography.

The chain employs TRBV6-1 and TRBJ2-7; possible D gene TRBD2, 7 bases. This clonotype was obtained from a woman aged 30 to 39 with Graves' ophthalmopathy. Sequenced input: blood. DNA for the CDR3: TGTGCCAGCAGCCTGGCGGGGGCCCACGAGCAGTACTTC. Protein sequence: CASSLAGAHEQYF.